These 21 T cell receptor beta chains came from one sample sequenced in a study of early T cells in non-severe SARS-CoV-2 infection. TCRdb re-derived calls from the 5' RACE reads in MiXCR, one entry per CDR3 protein. This sample yields tens of thousands of distinct CDR3 sequences, of which 9.3% are seen a single time; 14% to 15% belongs to the top ten. Sequences were obtained from whole blood. All receptors come from an adult who was a healthcare worker with PCR-confirmed SARS-CoV-2 infection or an uninfected control (not recorded which).

Many counts were recorded for this clonotype. The chain uses TRBV29-1 and TRBJ2-7, with a possible D match to TRBD1 (6 bases). Germline CDR1 reads SQVTM; CDR2 reads ANQGSEA. The CDR3 is 11 residues long. V lost 4 bases, J lost 4 bases, and 8 bases lay in between. For the CDR3, the DNA is TGCAGCGTTGGGACAGCATACGAGCAGTACTTC. It encodes CSVGTAYEQYF.

V and J are TRBV29-1 and TRBJ2-2; D uncertain. Germline V gene sequence: CDR1 SQVTM, CDR2 ANQGSEA. The CDR3 runs 12 residues. The V and J ends lost 3 bases and 3 bases respectively, with 5 bases between them. This chain's CDR3 is CSVERDTGELFF. The DNA of the CDR3 is TGCAGCGTTGAGCGAGACACCGGGGAGCTGTTTTTT.

About this clonotype: It may be a read error: a sequence one base away is much more abundant. The J gene is TRBJ2-3, the V gene TRBV27; D remains ambiguous. This CDR3 has 15 residues. Per the germline V gene, CDR1 is MNHEY and CDR2 is SMNVEV (reference sequence). V was cut by 3 bases and J by 4 bases, with 14 bases left in between. CDR3 bases: TGTGCCAGCAGTTTCACGAGACTTGCCCCAGATACGCAGTATTTT. It is translated as CASSFTRLAPDTQYF.

At least ten counts were recorded for this clonotype. This sequence joins TRBV20-1 and TRBJ2-5; a weak D match, TRBD2 (5 bases). Between the trimmed V and J ends, which lost 2 bases and 10 bases, there was a span of 17 bases. CDR3 length equals 13 residues. CDR1 and CDR2 from the germline V gene are DFQATT and SNEGSKA (reference sequence). The CDR3 reads CSARPPVDGIQYF. The CDR3 DNA follows: TGCAGTGCTAGACCTCCGGTGGACGGGATCCAGTACTTC.

This clonotype turned up a few times. This sequence joins TRBV20-1 and TRBJ1-5; 8 positions match TRBD1. Unmatched junction bases numbered 1, after V lost 5 bases and J lost 4 bases. CDR1 is DFQATT, CDR2 SNEGSKA, per germline (reference sequence). The CDR3 is 12 residues long. The CDR3 here is CSAHRGNQPQHF. CDR3 DNA sequence: TGCAGTGCTCACAGGGGGAATCAGCCCCAGCATTTT.

Notes on this clonotype: A read error may explain this, as a much larger clone is one base away. The chain joins TRBV5-1 to TRBJ2-4; 9 bases fit TRBD2. CDR1 SGHRS and CDR2 YFSETQ come from the germline V gene. This CDR3 spans 18 amino acids. CDR3 amino acids: CASSLDASGISSKDIQYF. Written as DNA, the CDR3 is TGCGCCAGCAGCTTGGACGCTAGCGGGATCTCGTCCAAAGACATTCAGTACTTC.

CDR3 loop: CASSSYGGWLTEAFF. The DNA for the CDR3 is TGTGCCAGCAGCTCCTATGGGGGTTGGCTGACTGAAGCTTTCTTT. The chain combines TRBV5-4 with TRBJ1-1; tentatively, D is TRBD1 (5 bases). This CDR3 is built from 15 residues. Germline V gene sequence: CDR1 SGHNT, CDR2 YYREEE (reference sequence). Trimming pared 3 bases from V and 5 bases from J, leaving 17 bases between.

This clonotype was picked up many times. CDR3 loop: CSVGLAGNEQFF. In nucleotides, the CDR3 is TGCAGCGTTGGCTTAGCGGGAAATGAGCAGTTCTTC. V usage is TRBV29-1 and J usage is TRBJ2-1; 8 bases map to TRBD2. CDR1 SQVTM and CDR2 ANQGSEA come from the germline V gene. The CDR3 spans 12 residues. V dropped 4 bases and J dropped 7; count of bases not matched to a gene: 3.

The table lists this clonotype with many counts. This chain joins TRBV28 and TRBJ2-2; 7 bases map to TRBD2. The CDR3 runs to 15 residues. The germline V gene encodes CDR1 MDHEN and CDR2 SYDVKM. With V trimmed by 3 bases and J by 4 bases, 5 bases remained unmatched. CDR3 nucleotides: TGTGCCAGCAGTTTCGGCGGGAGACGCACCGGGGAGCTGTTTTTT. This gives the protein CASSFGGRRTGELFF.

A remark on this clonotype: Being one base from a much bigger clone, this may be a read error. The chain links TRBV15 to TRBJ2-7, with 7 bases matching TRBD1. There are 15 residues in the CDR3. Germline V gives CDR1 LNHNV, CDR2 YYDKDF (reference sequence). In DNA, the CDR3 is TGTGGCACCAGCAGAACAGGGGACCGGGGATACGAGCAGTACTTC. Encoded protein: CGTSRTGDRGYEQYF.

There are a few counts of this clonotype. V and J are TRBV4-3 and TRBJ2-1; a weak D match, TRBD1 (6 bases). The V end lost 0 bases, the J end lost 9 bases, and 12 bases lay between the germline ends. This CDR3 comprises 14 residues. Germline V gene data show CDR1 as LGHNA and CDR2 as YSLEER. The CDR3 spells CASSQDRGHREQFF. The CDR3 bases are TGCGCCAGCAGCCAAGATAGGGGACACCGTGAGCAGTTCTTC.

The J gene is TRBJ2-6, the V gene TRBV28, with D tentatively TRBD2 (6 bases). Trimming removed 8 bases from V and 3 bases from J, with 11 bases in between. Germline V gene sequence: CDR1 MDHEN, CDR2 SYDVKM. The length of the CDR3 is 14 residues. DNA for the CDR3: TGTGCCAGCTACGGAGGGAATGGGGCCAACGTCCTGACTTTC. Translated: CASYGGNGANVLTF.

Only a few counts were recorded for this clonotype. The chain recombines TRBV30 with TRBJ1-2; D is unresolved. This CDR3 comprises 13 residues. CDR1 GTSNPN and CDR2 SVGIG come from the germline V gene (reference sequence). V was clipped by 3 bases and J by 0 bases, with 8 bases between them. The CDR3 loop is CAWSRTSNYGYTF. CDR3 DNA sequence: TGTGCCTGGAGCCGGACGTCTAACTATGGCTACACCTTC.

This clonotype was counted only a few times. V is TRBV6-2 or TRBV6-3 and J is TRBJ2-1; D is perhaps TRBD2 (5 bases). Per germline, CDR1 MNHEY and CDR2 SVGEGT. This CDR3 comprises 11 residues. V lost 6 bases, J lost 10 bases, and 10 bases lay in between. CDR3 amino acids: CASSERFEQFF. The CDR3 bases are TGTGCCAGCAGCGAGCGGTTCGAGCAGTTCTTC.

This clonotype has just a few counts. CDR3 DNA sequence: TGTGCCAGCAACCCAGTCAGGGGCCAGACCTACGAGCAGTACTTC. Translating it yields CASNPVRGQTYEQYF. This chain uses TRBV5-4 with TRBJ2-7, with D perhaps matching TRBD1 (6 bases). Trimming left V 6 bases short and J 2 bases short, with 18 bases between. The V gene's germline CDR1 is SGHNT and CDR2 YYREEE (reference sequence). This CDR3 comprises 15 residues.

The gene calls are TRBV28 and TRBJ2-1, with D tentatively TRBD1 (6 bases). Germline V gene sequence: CDR1 MDHEN, CDR2 SYDVKM. The CDR3 extends over 15 amino acids. Between the trimmed V and J ends, which lost 7 bases and 5 bases, there was a span of 18 bases. CDR3 amino acids: CASNTGFLAHNEQFF. DNA of the CDR3: TGTGCCAGCAATACAGGGTTTCTCGCCCACAATGAGCAGTTCTTC.

This clonotype showed up many times. The chain couples TRBV6-6 to TRBJ2-7; TRBD1 agrees at 10 bases. V shed 5 bases and J 5 bases; nucleotides not matched to a gene: 6. CDR1 and CDR2 from the germline V gene are MNHNY and SVGAGI (reference sequence). CDR3 length equals 14 residues. For the CDR3, the DNA is TGTGCCAGCAGTACTGGACAGGGGGGACACGAGCAGTACTTC. Encoded protein: CASSTGQGGHEQYF.

The count of this clonotype is one. This rearrangement joins TRBV2 to TRBJ1-4; D is uncertain. V lost 6 bases and J 5 bases, leaving 10 bases between the germline ends. The CDR3 consists of 13 residues. Germline V gives CDR1 SNHLY, CDR2 FYNNEI. As DNA, the CDR3 is TGTGCCAGCAGGAGGGCACTGAATGAAAAACTGTTTTTT. Protein product: CASRRALNEKLFF.

Ten or more counts support this clonotype. The J gene is TRBJ1-1, the V gene TRBV20-1, with no clear D. CDR1 is DFQATT and CDR2 is SNEGSKA in the germline V gene (reference sequence). Trimming pared 5 bases from V and 3 bases from J, leaving 19 bases between. CDR3 length equals 15 residues. The CDR3 DNA sequence: TGCAGTGCTTTCGACCCTCGCCCGAGGGACACTGAAGCTTTCTTT. Translation gives CSAFDPRPRDTEAFF.

This clonotype was counted ten times or more. The chain uses TRBV23-1 and TRBJ2-3; perhaps D is TRBD1 or TRBD2 (5 bases each). TRBV23-1 is recorded as an ORF, its role being uncertain. V was shortened by 3 bases and J by 6 bases, with 10 bases between the two germline ends. The CDR3 has 13 residues. CDR3 loop: CASSQGRRDTQYF. CDR3 coding DNA: TGCGCCAGCAGTCAGGGGCGGAGGGATACGCAGTATTTT.

V and J are TRBV20-1 and TRBJ2-7; TRBD1 matches 10 bases. Unmatched junction bases numbered 4, after V lost 3 bases and J lost 2 bases. Germline lookup yields CDR1 DFQATT and CDR2 SNEGSKA (reference sequence). This CDR3 is 14 amino acids long. The CDR3 loop is CSASDRGPAYEQYF. The CDR3 nucleotides read TGCAGTGCTAGCGACAGGGGGCCAGCCTACGAGCAGTACTTC.